The clone carrying this TCR beta chain was detected once. The antigen is unknown. This sample was included in a study of CD8+ T cells in alopecia areata. Background on the study: Treated patients received oral tofacitinib, 5 to 10 mg twice daily. The tofacitinib course ran for 6 to 18 months and was followed by 6 months off drug. Broader study findings: Sharing of TCRs across patients appeared less clear than in mice, possibly for HLA-related reasons.

Collected material from alopecia areata patients comprised lesional scalp punch biopsies and peripheral blood. The CDR3 is made up of 16 amino acids. Per the germline V gene, CDR1 is GTSNPN and CDR2 is SVGIG (reference sequence). V was trimmed by 2 bases and J by 6 bases, leaving 19 bases between them. Extracted RNA was reverse transcribed, and the resulting cDNA served as sequencing template. Assay used: immunoSEQ multiplex PCR; TCRdb lists only in-frame clones, some missing. The sample carries 180,000 or so clones, more than 60% recorded once. The sample in question was CD4+ T cells sorted from blood, obtained at week 0. This chain connects TRBV30 to TRBJ2-2, with D possibly being TRBD2 (6 bases). This sequence originates from a human donor with alopecia areata. The chain's CDR3 is CAWSTAASTSPGELFF. CDR3 in DNA: TGTGCCTGGAGTACCGCCGCCTCGACTAGTCCCGGGGAGCTGTTTTTT.